This T cell receptor (beta chain) derives from a study of blood T cell repertoires in COVID-19. CDR3 length: 18 amino acids. CDR1 SGHKS and CDR2 YYEKEE come from the germline V gene (reference sequence). The V gene lost 5 bases and the J gene lost 9 bases, with 30 bases spanning the gap. Assay: immunoSEQ multiplex PCR; the TCRdb copy retains only in-frame clones and omits some. Of roughly 50,000 clones in the sample, under 90% were seen once. The chain recombines TRBV5-5 with TRBJ2-1, with a tentative D call TRBD2 (5 bases). The sample was peripheral blood. The sequence came from a man in his 70s with acute or convalescent COVID-19. CDR3 in amino acids: CASSDRSFWTSREGEQFF. CDR3 nucleotide sequence: TGTGCCAGCAGTGACCGAAGCTTTTGGACTTCCCGCGAGGGTGAGCAGTTCTTC. The full variable domain, its missing parts supplied by reference TRBV5-5 and TRBJ2-1, is DAGVTQSPTHLIKTRGQQVTLRCSPISGHKSVSWYQQVLGQGPQFIFQYYEKEERGRGNFPDRFSARQFPNYSSELNVNALLLGDSALYLCASSDRSFWTSREGEQFFGPGTRLTVL.